The 24 T cell receptor beta chains listed next were all sequenced from one sample in a study of shared clonotypes between healthy human individuals. TCRdb's copy holds only in-frame clones and misses some; the assay was immunoSEQ multiplex PCR. This sample has 2,500,000 or so clones, with around 90% found just once. Sequencing was performed on naive CD4+ T cells sorted from blood. Subset specified: CD45RA+ positively selected. These receptors were obtained from a man younger than 35 in good health.

The V and J genes are TRBV18 and TRBJ2-2; D not resolved. Germline lookup yields CDR1 KGHSH and CDR2 LQKENI. The CDR3 totals 15 residues. V lost 1 base to trimming and J lost 3 bases, with 9 bases between them. The CDR3 reads CASSPRLLDTGELFF. The CDR3 DNA reads as TGTGCCAGCTCACCACGCCTATTGGACACCGGGGAGCTGTTTTTT.

The rearrangement joins TRBV28 to TRBJ1-2; D unclear. Per germline, CDR1 MDHEN and CDR2 SYDVKM. This CDR3 has 15 residues. Trimming cost V 1 base and J 6 bases, with 15 bases left between them. CDR3 DNA: TGTGCCAGCAGTTTATCGGCCCTAGGGATCGATGGCTACACCTTC. Protein product: CASSLSALGIDGYTF.

The V call is TRBV5-5, the J call TRBJ2-3; D gene unclear. The CDR3 loop spans 15 amino acids. Between the trimmed V and J ends, which lost 0 bases and 6 bases, there was a span of 14 bases. The germline V gene has CDR1 SGHKS and CDR2 YYEKEE (reference sequence). In DNA, the CDR3 is TGTGCCAGCAGCTTGGTGCCGCAAATCATGGATACGCAGTATTTT. Amino acids: CASSLVPQIMDTQYF.

This chain connects TRBV7-2 to TRBJ2-2, with D unresolved. Trimming left V 1 base short and J 5 bases short, with 14 bases between. This CDR3 contains 16 residues. In germline, CDR1 is SGHTA, CDR2 FQGNSA. CDR3: CASSLVFGEGTGELFF. Here the CDR3 DNA reads TGTGCCAGCAGCTTAGTGTTTGGGGAAGGGACCGGGGAGCTGTTTTTT.

In its sample, this clone was seen a few times. Other DNA sequences from this sample encode an identical CDR3 as well. The rearrangement uses TRBV11-2 and TRBJ2-7; no definite D call. CDR1 is SGHAT, CDR2 FQNNGV, per germline. The CDR3 covers 11 residues. The V and J ends lost 1 base and 3 bases respectively, with 1 base between them. CDR3 in DNA: TGTGCCAGCAGCTTAGTCTACGAGCAGTACTTC. It is translated as CASSLVYEQYF.

CDR3 coding DNA: TGTGCCAGTATGAGACAGGGCCGCACAGATACGCAGTATTTT. Its translation is CASMRQGRTDTQYF. This rearrangement joins TRBV19 to TRBJ2-3, with 7 nucleotides matching TRBD1. The CDR3 runs to 14 residues. Germline V gene data show CDR1 as LNHDA and CDR2 as SQIVND (reference sequence). J lost 1 base, V lost 7 bases, and 5 bases had no gene match.

This chain joins TRBV11-2 and TRBJ1-4, with 9 nucleotides matching TRBD1. V dropped 4 bases and J dropped 8; count of bases not matched to a gene: 8. Germline V gene sequence: CDR1 SGHAT, CDR2 FQNNGV. The CDR3 length is 15 residues. For the CDR3, the DNA is TGTGCCAGCAGCTCCCAGGGACAGGGAGGCGAAAAACTGTTTTTT. Amino acids: CASSSQGQGGEKLFF.

The V gene is TRBV5-6, the J gene TRBJ1-4, with 11 bases fitting TRBD1. The CDR3 spans 15 residues. The V segment lost 3 bases and the J segment 11 bases; nucleotides outside the gene matches: 9. CDR1 is SGHDT and CDR2 is YYEEEE in the germline V gene. CDR3 bases: TGTGCCAGCAGCTGGAAACGGACAGGGGGCGAGAAACTGTTTTTT. Protein sequence: CASSWKRTGGEKLFF.

This clone was seen a single time. This chain connects TRBV19 to TRBJ1-4; D is unresolved. The germline CDR1 and CDR2 sequences are LNHDA and SQIVND (reference sequence). Trimming pared 9 bases from V and 5 bases from J, leaving 13 bases between. CDR3 length: 13 amino acids. CDR3 protein: CASRPGKNEKLFF. CDR3 nucleotide sequence: TGTGCCAGCCGCCCTGGAAAGAATGAAAAACTGTTTTTT.

This clone has just one count. The genes are TRBV7-9 and TRBJ2-7; TRBD1 matches 7 bases. V lost 4 bases and J lost 4; bases outside the gene matches: 7. This CDR3 is 14 amino acids long. Per the germline V gene, CDR1 is SEHNR and CDR2 is FQNEAQ (reference sequence). The DNA of the CDR3 is TGTGCCAGCAGCTCCGACAGGGAATGGTACGAGCAGTACTTC. Protein product: CASSSDREWYEQYF.

About this clone: This sample includes further DNA sequences coding for the same CDR3. The gene calls are TRBV5-1 and TRBJ1-4, with 7 positions matching TRBD1. Per germline, CDR1 SGHRS and CDR2 YFSETQ. Germline trimming cut 4 bases from V and 2 bases from J; bases unmatched to any gene: 5. The CDR3 runs to 15 residues. CDR3 sequence reads: CASSRQGTTNEKLFF. DNA for the CDR3: TGCGCCAGCAGCCGACAGGGCACGACTAATGAAAAACTGTTTTTT.

This clone was seen a few times. V gene TRBV2 combines with J gene TRBJ1-1, with D unclear. The germline V gene has CDR1 SNHLY and CDR2 FYNNEI. The CDR3 sequence is 13 residues long. V lost 6 bases to trimming and J lost 2 bases, with 10 bases between them. This CDR3 is CASRMGKNTEAFF. The CDR3 coding sequence is TGTGCCAGCAGGATGGGGAAAAACACTGAAGCTTTCTTT. Variable domain in full (rest from reference TRBV2 and TRBJ1-1): EPEVTQTPSHQVTQMGQEVILRCVPISNHLYFYWYRQILGQKVEFLVSFYNNEISEKSEIFDDQFSVERPDGSNFTLKIRSTKLEDSAMYFCASRMGKNTEAFFGQGTRLTVV.

The genes are TRBV9 and TRBJ1-2; 7 positions match TRBD1. CDR3 length equals 13 residues. V trimming: 1 base; J trimming: 6 bases; junction bases outside the gene matches: 3. Germline V gene lookup returns CDR1 SGDLS and CDR2 YYNGEE. The CDR3 region has the DNA TGTGCCAGCAGCGTAACAGGGGCGGATGGCTACACCTTC. It yields the protein CASSVTGADGYTF.

This sequence joins TRBV10-3 and TRBJ2-2; 7 bases are shared with TRBD2. CDR3 size: 17 residues. Germline CDR1 reads ENHRY; CDR2 reads SYGVKD. J lost 5 bases, V lost 0 bases, and 9 bases had no gene match. CDR3 sequence (DNA): TGTGCCATCAGTGAGTCCATCGGGGCGGGAGTGACCGGGGAGCTGTTTTTT. This encodes CAISESIGAGVTGELFF.

V and J are TRBV6-5 and TRBJ2-3; D is unresolved. Deletions cut 5 bases from V and 1 base from J, with 10 bases between. The CDR3 runs 14 residues. Germline V gene sequence: CDR1 MNHEY, CDR2 SVGAGI. DNA for the CDR3: TGTGCCAGCAGTAGGTCATTGGGCACAGATACGCAGTATTTT. Its protein is CASSRSLGTDTQYF.

The chain carries TRBV5-6 and TRBJ1-1; TRBD1 matches 7 bases. There are 12 residues in the CDR3. The V gene end was trimmed by 1 base and the J gene end by 10 bases; junction bases not matched to a gene: 4. Germline CDR1 reads SGHDT; CDR2 reads YYEEEE. For the CDR3, the DNA is TGTGCCAGCAGCTTGATCTCAGGGGGAGCTTTCTTT. Translation: CASSLISGGAFF.

This chain joins TRBV7-2 and TRBJ1-2; 11 bases fit TRBD1. Germline V CDR1 and CDR2: SGHTA, FQGNSA. The CDR3 length is 16 residues. The ends lost 3 bases at V and 8 bases at J; junction bases unmatched: 11. The CDR3 spells CASSLEGTGGPDGYTF. The CDR3 nucleotides are TGTGCCAGCAGCTTGGAGGGGACAGGGGGACCGGACGGCTACACCTTC.

The chain couples TRBV5-4 to TRBJ2-1; D gene uncertain. The CDR3 spans 11 residues. The V gene's germline CDR1 is SGHNT and CDR2 YYREEE (reference sequence). The germline V and J ends were trimmed by 4 bases and 5 bases, with 4 bases remaining between them. As DNA, the CDR3 is TGTGCCAGCAGCCGAAACAATGAGCAGTTCTTC. It encodes CASSRNNEQFF.

This clone has just a few counts. The sample contains more than one DNA sequence encoding this CDR3. The V call is TRBV2, the J call TRBJ1-1, with D possibly TRBD1 on 5 matching bases. V dropped 9 bases and J dropped 3 bases, with 11 bases sitting between them. Looked up from germline, CDR1 is SNHLY and CDR2 is FYNNEI. CDR3 size: 12 residues. CDR3 nucleotides: TGTGCCAGTAGAGGGGAGGACACTGAAGCTTTCTTT. This codes for CASRGEDTEAFF.

The gene calls are TRBV29-1 and TRBJ1-4, with 9 bases lining up with TRBD1. The CDR3 length is 14 residues. CDR1 and CDR2 (germline): SQVTM, ANQGSEA. Germline trimming cut 6 bases from V and 7 bases from J; bases unmatched to any gene: 9. The CDR3 protein is CSVGGQGLGEKLFF. In DNA, the CDR3 is TGCAGCGTAGGGGGACAGGGTCTCGGTGAAAAACTGTTTTTT.

This clone was recorded once. This chain uses TRBV6-5 with TRBJ1-2; D remains unclear. The CDR3 length is 15 residues. V gave up 6 bases and J gave up 5 bases, with 19 bases separating them. Germline CDR1 is MNHEY and CDR2 is SVGAGI. The CDR3: CASRDLPGGPYGYTF. CDR3 bases: TGTGCCAGCAGGGACCTTCCGGGCGGGCCTTATGGCTACACCTTC.

The chain couples TRBV27 to TRBJ2-6, with D possibly TRBD1 on 6 matching bases. The CDR3 is 18 amino acids. V dropped 6 bases and J dropped 1 base, with 19 bases sitting between them. From germline, CDR1 is MNHEY and CDR2 SMNVEV (reference sequence). CDR3: CASRALRTVLSGANVLTF. CDR3 DNA sequence: TGTGCCAGCAGAGCCCTGCGGACAGTTCTGTCTGGGGCCAACGTCCTGACTTTC.

This clone was counted a few times. The chain carries TRBV7-8 and TRBJ1-5; D not resolved. The CDR3 has 14 residues. The ends were cut back, 3 bases at V and 4 bases at J, with 10 bases in the middle. Germline lookup yields CDR1 SGHVS and CDR2 FQNEAQ. CDR3 protein: CASSFSAGNQPQHF. CDR3 sequence (DNA): TGTGCCAGCAGCTTTAGCGCGGGGAATCAGCCCCAGCATTTT.

The CDR3: CASSFEAAGRGTDTQYF. Written as DNA, the CDR3 is TGCGCCAGCAGCTTTGAGGCAGCAGGGCGGGGCACAGATACGCAGTATTTT. The V and J genes are TRBV5-1 and TRBJ2-3; D is perhaps TRBD1 or TRBD2 (5 bases each). The CDR3 totals 17 residues. Germline assignment: CDR1 SGHRS and CDR2 YFSETQ. V was trimmed by 2 bases and J by 1 base, leaving 17 bases between them.